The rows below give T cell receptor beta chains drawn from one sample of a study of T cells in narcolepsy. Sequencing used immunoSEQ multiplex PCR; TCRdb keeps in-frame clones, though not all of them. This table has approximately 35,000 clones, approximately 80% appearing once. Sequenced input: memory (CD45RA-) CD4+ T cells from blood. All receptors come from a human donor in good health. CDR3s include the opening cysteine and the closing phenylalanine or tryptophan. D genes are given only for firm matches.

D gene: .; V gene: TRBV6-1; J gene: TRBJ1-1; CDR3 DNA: TGTGCCAGCAGTCTCCATCGGCTTAACACTGAAGCTTTCTTT; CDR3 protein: CASSLHRLNTEAFF
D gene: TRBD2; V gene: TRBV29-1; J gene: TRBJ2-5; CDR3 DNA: TGCAGCGTTGAAGGGGCGGGAGATGAGACCCAGTACTTC; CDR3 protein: CSVEGAGDETQYF
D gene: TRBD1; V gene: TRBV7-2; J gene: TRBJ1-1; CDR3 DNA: TGTGCCAGCACCTCAGGGGGGGCGATCGGTCGCACTGAAGCTTTCTTT; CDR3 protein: CASTSGGAIGRTEAFF
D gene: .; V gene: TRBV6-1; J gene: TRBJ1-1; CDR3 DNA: TGTGCCAGCAGTGAATTCGGCCTGATGTCGGGAACTTTCTTT; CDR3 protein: CASSEFGLMSGTFF
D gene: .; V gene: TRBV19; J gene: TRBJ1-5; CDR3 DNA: TGTGCCAGTAGTATAATCGGGGGCGGGCAGCCCCAGCATTTT; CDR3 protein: CASSIIGGGQPQHF
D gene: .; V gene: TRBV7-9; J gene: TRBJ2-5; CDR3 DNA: TGTGCCAGCGAAGGGGTGGGGGAGACCCAGTACTTC; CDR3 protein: CASEGVGETQYF
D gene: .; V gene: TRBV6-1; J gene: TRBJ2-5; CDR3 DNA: TGTGCCAGCAGGGAAACTTATCCTGGCGAGACCCAGTACTTC; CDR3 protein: CASRETYPGETQYF
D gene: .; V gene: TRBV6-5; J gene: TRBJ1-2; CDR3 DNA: TGTGCCAGCACCAGGGACGGTAACTATGGCTACACCTTC; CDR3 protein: CASTRDGNYGYTF
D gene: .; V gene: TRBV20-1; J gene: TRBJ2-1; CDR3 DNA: TGCAGTGCTAGCAAGTACAATGAGCAGTTCTTC; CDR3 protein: CSASKYNEQFF
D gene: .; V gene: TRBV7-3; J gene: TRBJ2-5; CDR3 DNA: TGTGCCAGCAGCTTAACCGACCTTGAGACCCAGTACTTC; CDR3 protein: CASSLTDLETQYF